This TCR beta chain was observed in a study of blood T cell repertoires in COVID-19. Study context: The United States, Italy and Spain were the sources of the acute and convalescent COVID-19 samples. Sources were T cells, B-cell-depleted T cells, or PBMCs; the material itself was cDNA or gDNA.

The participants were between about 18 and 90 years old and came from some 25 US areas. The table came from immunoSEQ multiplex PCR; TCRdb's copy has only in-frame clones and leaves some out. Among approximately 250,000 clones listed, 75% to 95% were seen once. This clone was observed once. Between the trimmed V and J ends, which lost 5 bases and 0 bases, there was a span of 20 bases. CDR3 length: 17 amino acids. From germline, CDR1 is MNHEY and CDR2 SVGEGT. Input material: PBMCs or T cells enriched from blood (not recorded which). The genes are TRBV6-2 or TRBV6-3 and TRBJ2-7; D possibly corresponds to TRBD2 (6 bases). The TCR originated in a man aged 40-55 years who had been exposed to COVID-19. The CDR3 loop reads CASSPLGTSTLSYEQYF. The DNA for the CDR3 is TGTGCCAGCAGTCCACTCGGGACTTCAACTCTCTCCTACGAGCAGTACTTC.